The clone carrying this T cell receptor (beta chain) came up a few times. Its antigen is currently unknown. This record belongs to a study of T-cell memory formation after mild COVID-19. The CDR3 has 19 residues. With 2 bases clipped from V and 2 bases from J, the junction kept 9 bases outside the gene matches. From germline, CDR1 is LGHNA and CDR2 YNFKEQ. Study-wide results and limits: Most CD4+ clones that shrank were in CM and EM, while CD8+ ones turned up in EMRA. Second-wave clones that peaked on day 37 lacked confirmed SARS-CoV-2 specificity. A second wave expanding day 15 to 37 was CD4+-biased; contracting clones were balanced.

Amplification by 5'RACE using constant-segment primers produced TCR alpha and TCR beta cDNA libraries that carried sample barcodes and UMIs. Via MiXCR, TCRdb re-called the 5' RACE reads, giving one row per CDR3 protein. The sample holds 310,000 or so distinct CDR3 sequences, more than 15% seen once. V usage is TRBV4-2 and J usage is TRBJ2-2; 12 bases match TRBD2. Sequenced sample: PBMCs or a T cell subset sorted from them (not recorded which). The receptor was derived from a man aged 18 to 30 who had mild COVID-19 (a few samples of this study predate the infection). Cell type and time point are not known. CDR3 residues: CASSQSWTSGEFNTGELFF. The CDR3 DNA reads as TGTGCCAGCAGCCAATCTTGGACTAGCGGGGAATTCAACACCGGGGAGCTGTTTTTT.